This is a list of T cell receptor beta chains from one sample in a study of T cell repertoires in cytomegalovirus infection. MiXCR was run by TCRdb on the reads, yielding one entry per CDR3 protein. The sample comprises 150,000 or so distinct CDR3 sequences, about 25% of which are singletons, and over 9.5% rests with the top ten. The sample comprised PBMCs. The receptor set was obtained from a human donor in good health (CMV status not recorded). Some clones in this sample may be carry-over from other donors' samples. CDR3s leave out the opening cysteine and the closing phenylalanine or tryptophan.

v_call	cdr3_length	j_call	cdr3_aa
TRBV7-9	10	TRBJ2-5	ASSSRDETQY
TRBV5-6	14	TRBJ2-3	ASSLRWQGVTDTQY
TRBV12-3/TRBV12-4	9	TRBJ2-3	ASSVLDTQY
TRBV6-1	12	TRBJ1-2	ASSEAPGGYGYT
TRBV7-2	12	TRBJ1-3	ASSRPRGGNTIY
TRBV3-1	14	TRBJ2-2	ASSPWVATNTGELF
TRBV5-6	13	TRBJ2-7	ASSSPRTGSYEQY
TRBV29-1	11	TRBJ1-1	SAEDGMNTEAF
TRBV25-1	13	TRBJ2-1	ASRFPGQRRNEQF
TRBV7-2	14	TRBJ2-6	ASSLRTGSGANVLT
TRBV12-3/TRBV12-4	10	TRBJ1-5	ASSFTLQPQH
TRBV7-2	11	TRBJ2-3	ASNPRRGDTQY
TRBV19	12	TRBJ2-5	ASSETMTTETQY
TRBV28	13	TRBJ2-4	ASSTSGRPENIQY
TRBV28	12	TRBJ2-7	ASSLRRRGQEQY
TRBV28	11	TRBJ2-1	ASSRITWNEQF
TRBV5-1	13	TRBJ2-7	ASSTESTGAYEQY
TRBV7-2	12	TRBJ2-6	ASTKGPGANVLT
TRBV7-2	12	TRBJ1-1	ASSRQGLNTEAF
TRBV7-2	14	TRBJ2-2	ASSSLLQRGTGELF
TRBV11-2	15	TRBJ1-3	ASSINAISGSGNTIY
TRBV10-3	11	TRBJ2-3	AISALSTDTQY
TRBV28	10	TRBJ1-1	ASILGGTEAF
TRBV4-1	15	TRBJ2-2	ASSRGLAGGNTGELF
TRBV5-1	11	TRBJ1-5	ASRINRNQPQH
TRBV12-3/TRBV12-4	11	TRBJ1-2	ASSDSPNYGYT
TRBV5-4	11	TRBJ2-3	ASSSGATDTQY
TRBV27	12	TRBJ1-4	ASKSQATNEKLF
TRBV7-2	11	TRBJ2-1	ASSFGLNNEQF
TRBV28	10	TRBJ2-7	ASSLTYYEQY
TRBV20-1	9	TRBJ1-2	SATPFGLNT
TRBV19	11	TRBJ1-2	ASSIITGDGYT
TRBV2	12	TRBJ1-1	ASRPDNGGTEAF
TRBV2	12	TRBJ2-1	ASSEQGVYNEQF
TRBV9	13	TRBJ2-7	ASSVGAGGRYEQY
TRBV12-3/TRBV12-4	14	TRBJ2-2	ASRTPSGGRTGELF
TRBV12-5	11	TRBJ2-7	ASGLDRGYEQY
TRBV27	13	TRBJ1-4	ASSFAVATNEKLF
TRBV23-1	13	TRBJ2-1	ASSQPRTHYNEQF
TRBV5-5	13	TRBJ1-5	ASSPTQGLNQPQH
TRBV7-9	10	TRBJ2-7	ASSQGGYEQY
TRBV5-1	14	TRBJ2-3	ASSLERQGGPDTQY
TRBV5-4	13	TRBJ2-1	ASSFRTGGGNEQF
TRBV15	13	TRBJ2-1	ATSRAGGRNNEQF
TRBV20-1	13	TRBJ2-7	SARGPDVSSYEQY
TRBV28	10	TRBJ2-3	ASSSTTVEQY
TRBV7-9	13	TRBJ2-2	ASSLIGGTTGELF
TRBV19	18	TRBJ2-3	ARKTSHTPGLAGDEDTQY
TRBV6-1	12	TRBJ2-1	ASRLSVVYNEQF
TRBV28	13	TRBJ2-5	ASSPGGGYQETQY